These T cell receptor beta chains were read from a single sample in a study of shared clonotypes between healthy human individuals. The repertoire was sequenced with immunoSEQ multiplex PCR; TCRdb's copy has only in-frame clones and lacks some. The sample lists more than 2,000,000 clones; roughly nine tenths were seen once. The source material was naive CD4+ T cells sorted from blood. The receptors come from a man aged 18 to 35 in good health. CDR3s include the opening cysteine and the closing phenylalanine or tryptophan. D genes are given only for firm matches. Some rows have no size entry. The others give once, few or many, or a class for an expanded clone.

D gene	V gene	J gene	clone size	CDR3 protein	CDR3 DNA
NA	TRBV5-1	TRBJ2-1	NA	CASSLGVMNEQFF	TGCGCCAGCAGCTTGGGGGTAATGAATGAGCAGTTCTTC
NA	TRBV7-2	TRBJ2-2	NA	CASSLGRVDTGELFF	TGTGCCAGCAGCTTAGGCCGGGTCGACACCGGGGAGCTGTTTTTT
TRBD2	TRBV2	TRBJ2-7	NA	CASSFYRTSGQTYEQYF	TGTGCCAGCAGTTTCTACCGGACTAGCGGGCAGACCTACGAGCAGTACTTC
NA	TRBV6-1	TRBJ2-2	NA	CASSEQQGTGELFF	TGTGCCAGCAGTGAACAACAGGGAACCGGGGAGCTGTTTTTT
NA	TRBV6-5	TRBJ2-7	NA	CASSYSMPGAYEQYF	TGTGCCAGCAGTTACTCGATGCCCGGGGCCTACGAGCAGTACTTC
TRBD1	TRBV5-5	TRBJ1-4	NA	CASSPGTGSEKLFF	TGTGCCAGCAGCCCCGGGACAGGCAGTGAAAAACTGTTTTTT
TRBD2	TRBV9	TRBJ2-5	NA	CASSVVSGGGETQYF	TGTGCCAGCAGCGTAGTTAGCGGGGGAGGGGAGACCCAGTACTTC
NA	TRBV9	TRBJ2-1	NA	CASGGVRNEQFF	TGTGCCAGTGGAGGGGTTAGAAATGAGCAGTTCTTC
NA	TRBV10-3	TRBJ2-2	NA	CAITATSTGELFF	TGTGCCATCACCGCGACATCAACCGGGGAGCTGTTTTTT
NA	TRBV11-1	TRBJ1-1	NA	CASSPGTPYPEAFF	TGTGCCAGCAGCCCGGGGACACCGTACCCTGAAGCTTTCTTT
NA	TRBV7-8	TRBJ2-3	NA	CASSLMGHTFTDTQYF	TGTGCCAGCAGCTTAATGGGACACACTTTCACAGATACGCAGTATTTT
NA	TRBV2	TRBJ2-5	NA	CASSQGPGTQYF	TGTGCCAGCAGTCAGGGTCCCGGGACCCAGTACTTC
TRBD2	TRBV7-2	TRBJ2-1	NA	CASSSRTSSYNEQFF	TGTGCCAGCAGCTCGAGGACTAGCTCCTACAATGAGCAGTTCTTC
NA	TRBV2	TRBJ1-6	NA	CASKRTDGSYNSPLHF	TGTGCCAGCAAAAGGACTGACGGATCCTATAATTCACCCCTCCACTTT
TRBD2	TRBV9	TRBJ2-5	NA	CASSVGASGDQETQYF	TGTGCCAGCAGCGTAGGGGCTAGCGGGGACCAAGAGACCCAGTACTTC
NA	TRBV7-9	TRBJ1-5	few	CASSTGNQPQHF	TGTGCCAGCAGCACAGGTAATCAGCCCCAGCATTTT
NA	TRBV7-2	TRBJ2-5	NA	CASSFRRETQYF	TGTGCCAGCAGCTTTCGGCGGGAGACCCAGTACTTC
TRBD1	TRBV11-2	TRBJ1-1	NA	CASSSGGLGTEAFF	TGTGCCAGCAGCTCAGGGGGCTTGGGCACTGAAGCTTTCTTT